The entry that follows covers one TCR beta chain sequence. Its target is not known. Germline CDR1 reads SEHNR; CDR2 reads FQNEAQ (reference sequence). The V gene lost 6 bases and the J gene lost 8 bases, with 16 bases spanning the gap. The CDR3 extends over 13 amino acids. The method was immunoSEQ multiplex PCR; TCRdb's version includes in-frame clones alone and lacks a portion of them. This table has more than 90,000 clones, about 92% appearing once. The data belong to a study of graft-versus-host responses after intestinal transplantation. Overall study context: The transplants performed in recipients were multivisceral, liver-intestinal, or isolated intestinal. Each patient got anti-thymocyte globulin induction, then tacrolimus and steroids for roughly 3 years. Study-wide results and caveats: GvH clones surfaced in recipient marrow, some emerging earlier in ileum or blood. The presence of high graft-versus-host to host-versus-graft clonal ratios in allografts characterized patients with graft-donor T cell macrochimerism.

Specimen: unstimulated CD8+ T cells sorted from spleen or lymph node cells, collected before transplant. This receptor was taken from a human donor who was the organ donor for an intestinal transplant. V usage is TRBV7-9 and J usage is TRBJ1-2; D remains unclear. In nucleotides, the CDR3 is TGTGCCAGCAGACAACTCCCTGGGGAGGGCTACACCTTC. Protein product: CASRQLPGEGYTF.